This entry describes one TCR beta chain. No antigen is known for it. Input was 1.5 to 2.5 ug genomic DNA, or all available if less. Amplification used 60 V beta primers and 13 J beta primers. Libraries were prepared by immunoSEQ multiplex PCR; TCRdb keeps only in-frame clonotypes and omits some of them. Here the sample spans more than 75,000 clones, roughly 80% being singletons. Per germline, CDR1 MNHEY and CDR2 SVGAGI. The V and J ends lost 6 bases and 4 bases respectively, with 14 bases between them. CDR3 length: 14 residues. Time point defined: after dendritic cell vaccination, including at tumor progression/relapse. This sample was taken from a study of glioma-infiltrating T cells after dendritic cell vaccination. Findings of the study overall: Complete blood and tumor specimen sets were limited to few patients.

The chain has TRBV6-5 and TRBJ2-3; TRBD2 is a possible D gene (5 bases). This receptor was identified in a human donor with glioblastoma. Sample: blood, taken after dendritic cell vaccination. The CDR3 is CASSQDLEADTQYF. CDR3 DNA: TGTGCCAGCAGCCAGGACCTGGAGGCAGATACGCAGTATTTT.